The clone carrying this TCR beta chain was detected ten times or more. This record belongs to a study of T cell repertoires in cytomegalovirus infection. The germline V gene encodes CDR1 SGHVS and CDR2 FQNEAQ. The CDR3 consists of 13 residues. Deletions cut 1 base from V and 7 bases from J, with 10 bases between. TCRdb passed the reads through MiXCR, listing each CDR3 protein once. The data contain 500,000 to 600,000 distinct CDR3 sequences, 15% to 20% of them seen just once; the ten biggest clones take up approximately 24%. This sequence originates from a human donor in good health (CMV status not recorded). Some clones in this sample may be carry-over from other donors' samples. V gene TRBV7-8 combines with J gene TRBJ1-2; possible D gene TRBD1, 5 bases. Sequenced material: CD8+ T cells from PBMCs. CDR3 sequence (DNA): TGTGCCAGCAGCTTAGACGAGGGACTTGGCTACACCTTC. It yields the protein CASSLDEGLGYTF.